Below are 25 T cell receptor beta chains sequenced from a single sample in a study of PD-1 blockade in classical Hodgkin lymphoma. Regarding time point: cycle 4 day 1 (C4D1), after five to seven weeks of nivolumab. All patients relapsed after autologous stem cell transplantation, and brentuximab vedotin exposure varied. The table came from immunoSEQ multiplex PCR; TCRdb's copy has only in-frame clones and leaves some out. This table holds over 20,000 clones, 85% to 90% found once. Sequenced here: peripheral blood mononuclear cells (PBMCs), sampled before the fourth cycle of nivolumab. The receptors were sampled from a human donor with classical Hodgkin lymphoma.

In the case of this clone: The same CDR3 also results from other DNA sequences found in this sample. This chain joins TRBV19 and TRBJ2-2, with a weak D call TRBD2 (5 bases). Germline CDR1 LNHDA, CDR2 SQIVND (reference sequence). Deletions cut 6 bases from V and 1 base from J, with 15 bases between. This CDR3 comprises 16 residues. This CDR3 is CASSGLAGMNTGELFF. CDR3 DNA: TGTGCCAGTAGCGGGCTGGCGGGCATGAACACCGGGGAGCTGTTTTTT.

This chain uses TRBV20-1 with TRBJ2-7; no clear D. CDR3 length: 10 amino acids. The V gene lost 3 bases and the J gene lost 7 bases, with 7 bases spanning the gap. Germline CDR1 is DFQATT and CDR2 is SNEGSKA (reference sequence). This CDR3 reads CSASLNEQYF. The DNA for the CDR3 is TGCAGTGCTAGTTTAAATGAGCAGTACTTC.

The chain uses TRBV6-5 and TRBJ1-5, with TRBD1 identical over 7 bases. The ends lost 5 bases at V and 1 base at J; junction bases unmatched: 5. The CDR3 spans 15 residues. CDR1 and CDR2 from the germline V gene are MNHEY and SVGAGI. In DNA, the CDR3 is TGTGCCAGCAGTCGGGGACAGACAAGCAATCAGCCCCAGCATTTT. This sequence encodes CASSRGQTSNQPQHF.

The V and J genes are TRBV10-3 and TRBJ1-4, with D perhaps TRBD1 (6 bases). V lost 0 bases and J 1 base, leaving 9 bases between the germline ends. Germline lookup yields CDR1 ENHRY and CDR2 SYGVKD. CDR3 size: 16 residues. In nucleotides, the CDR3 is TGTGCCATCAGTGAGTCTTGGACAGTAACTAATGAAAAACTGTTTTTT. As protein: CAISESWTVTNEKLFF.

The genes are TRBV27 and TRBJ1-1; D is undetermined. Germline CDR1 is MNHEY and CDR2 is SMNVEV (reference sequence). The length of the CDR3 is 16 residues. V dropped 3 bases and J dropped 0 bases, with 14 bases sitting between them. The CDR3 sequence: CASSLGLRSLNTEAFF. For the CDR3, the DNA is TGTGCCAGCAGTTTGGGGTTGCGGAGCCTGAACACTGAAGCTTTCTTT.

This chain uses TRBV5-1 with TRBJ2-1, with 9 bases matching TRBD1. The CDR3 covers 15 residues. The V gene end was trimmed by 2 bases and the J gene end by 9 bases; junction bases not matched to a gene: 9. Germline V gives CDR1 SGHRS, CDR2 YFSETQ. CDR3 protein: CASSLGGQGNTEQFF. CDR3 bases: TGCGCCAGCAGCTTAGGGGGACAGGGTAATACTGAGCAGTTCTTC.

The V gene is TRBV6-1, the J gene TRBJ2-1; 11 bases are a match to TRBD1. Trimming took 4 bases from V and 6 from J; bases not matched to a gene: 5. Germline V lookup: CDR1 MNHNS, CDR2 SASEGT. The CDR3 length is 15 residues. The CDR3 loop is CASSAGQGAGNEQFF. CDR3 DNA: TGTGCCAGCAGTGCCGGACAGGGGGCAGGCAATGAGCAGTTCTTC.

V and J are TRBV27 and TRBJ2-1, with D unresolved. V lost 3 bases, J lost 6 bases, and 3 bases lay in between. The CDR3 extends over 11 amino acids. Germline V gene lookup returns CDR1 MNHEY and CDR2 SMNVEV (reference sequence). CDR3 sequence reads: CASSLFNEQFF. Written as DNA, the CDR3 is TGTGCCAGCAGTTTGTTCAATGAGCAGTTCTTC.

The chain carries TRBV6-6 and TRBJ1-5, with TRBD1 matching over 8 bases. V was clipped by 0 bases and J by 5 bases; unmatched bases: 3. The germline gives CDR1 MNHNY, CDR2 SVGAGI (reference sequence). CDR3 length equals 15 residues. The CDR3 spells CASSYSNRGDQPQHF. CDR3 sequence (DNA): TGTGCCAGCAGTTACTCGAACAGGGGGGATCAGCCCCAGCATTTT.

The chain combines TRBV5-1 with TRBJ2-7, with D possibly TRBD1 on 6 matching bases. This CDR3 spans 13 amino acids. Germline values: CDR1 SGHRS, CDR2 YFSETQ. V was shortened by 5 bases and J by 6 bases, with 15 bases between the two germline ends. The CDR3 region has the DNA TGCGCCAGCAGTGTGCAGGGGAGACGCGAGCAGTACTTC. Translating it yields CASSVQGRREQYF.

The chain couples TRBV19 to TRBJ1-4; a weak D match, TRBD1 (6 bases). Trimming removed 11 bases at V and 0 bases at J, with 19 bases between. This CDR3 spans 16 amino acids. Germline V gives CDR1 LNHDA, CDR2 SQIVND (reference sequence). CDR3 amino acids: CASSRGGSPTNEKLFF. The CDR3 DNA sequence: TGTGCCTCTTCTAGGGGGGGGAGTCCAACTAATGAAAAACTGTTTTTT.

The genes are TRBV27 and TRBJ2-1; 9 nucleotides agree with TRBD2. Germline loops: CDR1 MNHEY, CDR2 SMNVEV (reference sequence). CDR3 length: 14 amino acids. After removal of 10 bases from V and 7 bases from J, the junction contained 11 bases not matched to a gene. CDR3 DNA sequence: TGTGCCACCACGGCAGCGGGAGGTTATAATGAGCAGTTCTTC. Translating gives CATTAAGGYNEQFF.

This clone was seen a handful of times. CDR3 residues: CASSYSIGSPLHF. The CDR3 DNA reads as TGTGCCAGCAGTTACTCTATCGGCTCACCCCTCCACTTT. V usage is TRBV6-5 and J usage is TRBJ1-6; unclear D gene. This CDR3 is built from 13 residues. Germline V gives CDR1 MNHEY, CDR2 SVGAGI. V shed 0 bases and J shed 10 bases, with 7 bases lying between them.

This clone showed up just a few times. The chain links TRBV29-1 to TRBJ2-5; 14 nucleotides line up with TRBD2. CDR3 length: 15 residues. CDR1 is SQVTM, CDR2 ANQGSEA, per germline. The junction had 9 bases not matched to a gene; V was cut back by 7 bases and J by 5 bases. The CDR3 loop reads CSASGLAGARETQYF. The CDR3 bases are TGCAGCGCCTCGGGACTAGCGGGGGCACGGGAGACCCAGTACTTC. Drawing the rest from reference TRBV29-1 and TRBJ2-5, the complete variable domain is SAVISQKPSRDICQRGTSLTIQCQVDSQVTMMFWYRQQPGQSLTLIATANQGSEATYESGFVIDKFPISRPNLTFSTLTVSNMSPEDSSIYLCSASGLAGARETQYFGPGTRLLVL.

V is TRBV11-2 and J is TRBJ1-6; 9 positions agree with TRBD1. Germline loops: CDR1 SGHAT, CDR2 FQNNGV. V shed 1 base and J 10 bases; nucleotides not matched to a gene: 8. This CDR3 has 16 amino acids. The CDR3 is CASSLGMGQGGSPLHF. The CDR3 DNA reads TGTGCCAGCAGCTTAGGAATGGGACAGGGTGGGTCACCCCTCCACTTT.

The chain links TRBV5-1 to TRBJ2-7; tentative D call: TRBD1 (5 bases). Trimming removed 0 bases at V and 2 bases at J, with 9 bases between. Germline CDR1 and CDR2: SGHRS and YFSETQ. The CDR3 spans 14 residues. Here the CDR3 reads CASSLGEGAYEQYF. As DNA, the CDR3 is TGCGCCAGCAGCTTGGGTGAAGGGGCCTACGAGCAGTACTTC.

The rearrangement joins TRBV18 to TRBJ2-4, with 9 bases fitting TRBD1. This CDR3 region has 16 residues. The germline gives CDR1 KGHSH, CDR2 LQKENI. The ends lost 3 bases at V and 2 bases at J; junction bases unmatched: 5. CDR3 coding DNA: TGTGCCAGCTCACCGGTGACAGGGGGACCCAAAAACATTCAGTACTTC. Its translation is CASSPVTGGPKNIQYF.

This chain connects TRBV7-8 to TRBJ1-2; D remains ambiguous. The CDR3 contains 12 residues. Germline V lookup: CDR1 SGHVS, CDR2 FQNEAQ. Trimming left V 1 base short and J 3 bases short, with 3 bases between. The CDR3 DNA reads as TGTGCCAGCAGCTTAGGGGACTATGGCTACACCTTC. It is translated as CASSLGDYGYTF.

This clone was observed once. The CDR3 reads CASSLDDNEQFF. Written as DNA, the CDR3 is TGTGCCAGCAGCTTAGACGATAATGAGCAGTTCTTC. This sequence joins TRBV7-6 and TRBJ2-1; D uncertain. The CDR3 loop spans 12 amino acids. From germline, CDR1 is SGHVS and CDR2 FNYEAQ. Trimming pared 1 base from V and 7 bases from J, leaving 5 bases between.

The rearrangement joins TRBV19 to TRBJ2-1; 8 bases match TRBD2. Germline V CDR1 and CDR2: LNHDA, SQIVND (reference sequence). There are 16 residues in the CDR3. V lost 2 bases, J lost 4 bases, and 7 bases stayed unmatched. CDR3 region: CASSIRSGSLYNEQFF. The CDR3 nucleotides read TGTGCCAGTAGTATACGGAGCGGGAGTTTGTACAATGAGCAGTTCTTC.

The CDR3 region is CAISGAVASTQYF. The CDR3 DNA reads as TGTGCCATCAGTGGTGCGGTGGCTAGTACGCAGTATTTT. The chain carries TRBV10-3 and TRBJ2-3; D remains unclear. The CDR3 consists of 13 residues. Germline-derived CDR1 and CDR2 are ENHRY and SYGVKD. V was shortened by 4 bases and J by 8 bases, with 13 bases between the two germline ends.

The chain recombines TRBV5-4 with TRBJ2-7; TRBD2 matches 8 bases. The CDR3 consists of 15 residues. Germline V gene sequence: CDR1 SGHNT, CDR2 YYREEE (reference sequence). The ends lost 1 base at V and 3 bases at J; junction bases unmatched: 6. The CDR3 DNA reads TGTGCCAGCAGCTTGTCGGGGGGGGCTTTCTACGAGCAGTACTTC. Protein product: CASSLSGGAFYEQYF.

The chain combines TRBV18 with TRBJ2-1; 13 bases agree with TRBD2. The germline CDR1 and CDR2 sequences are KGHSH and LQKENI. V was clipped by 3 bases and J by 2 bases; unmatched bases: 7. The CDR3 consists of 18 residues. The CDR3, as DNA: TGTGCCAGCTCACCCCGACTAGCGGGAGGTTCAACCTACAATGAGCAGTTCTTC. It specifies CASSPRLAGGSTYNEQFF.

CDR3 sequence: CASSGDTNYGYTF. The CDR3 DNA sequence: TGTGCCAGCAGCGGGGACACAAACTATGGCTACACCTTC. The chain combines TRBV7-9 with TRBJ1-2; D might be TRBD1 (6 bases). V was clipped by 5 bases and J by 2 bases, with 9 bases between them. The CDR3 sequence is 13 residues long. Germline V lookup: CDR1 SEHNR, CDR2 FQNEAQ (reference sequence).

The chain couples TRBV4-2 to TRBJ2-3, with TRBD2 identical over 8 bases. Losses at the gene ends were 1 base for V and 2 bases for J; bases not matched to a gene: 5. In germline, CDR1 is LGHNA, CDR2 YNFKEQ. This CDR3 has 16 amino acids. The CDR3 loop reads CASSQVNSGVTDTQYF. CDR3 in DNA: TGTGCCAGCAGCCAAGTTAATAGCGGGGTCACAGATACGCAGTATTTT.